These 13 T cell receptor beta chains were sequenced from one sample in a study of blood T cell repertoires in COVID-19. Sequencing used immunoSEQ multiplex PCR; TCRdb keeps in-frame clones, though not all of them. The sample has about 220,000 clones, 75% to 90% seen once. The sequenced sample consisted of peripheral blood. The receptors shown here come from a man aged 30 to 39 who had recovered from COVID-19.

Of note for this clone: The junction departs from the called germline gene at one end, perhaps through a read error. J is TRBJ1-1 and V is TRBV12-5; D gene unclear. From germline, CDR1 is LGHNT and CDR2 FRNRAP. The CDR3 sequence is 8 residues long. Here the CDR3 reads CASTERTF. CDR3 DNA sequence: TGTGCTAGTACCGAGCGGACCTTT.

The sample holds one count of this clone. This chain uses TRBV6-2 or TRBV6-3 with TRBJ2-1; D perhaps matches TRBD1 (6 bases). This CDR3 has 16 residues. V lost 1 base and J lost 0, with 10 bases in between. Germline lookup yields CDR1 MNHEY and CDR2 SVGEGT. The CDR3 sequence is CASSYYPGVSYNEQFF. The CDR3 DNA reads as TGTGCCAGCAGTTACTACCCAGGGGTCTCCTACAATGAGCAGTTCTTC.

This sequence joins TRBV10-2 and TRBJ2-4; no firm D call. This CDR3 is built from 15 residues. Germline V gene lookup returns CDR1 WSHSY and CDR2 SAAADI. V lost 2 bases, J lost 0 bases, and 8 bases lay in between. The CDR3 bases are TGCGCCAGCAGTGAGAGACAACTAGCCAAAAACATTCAGTACTTC. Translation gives CASSERQLAKNIQYF.

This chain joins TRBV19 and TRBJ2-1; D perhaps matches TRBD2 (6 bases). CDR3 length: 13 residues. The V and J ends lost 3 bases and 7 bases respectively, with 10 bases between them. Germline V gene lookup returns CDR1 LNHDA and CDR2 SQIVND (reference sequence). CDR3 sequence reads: CASSIGRGNEQFF. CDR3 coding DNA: TGTGCCAGTAGTATCGGACGGGGGAATGAGCAGTTCTTC.

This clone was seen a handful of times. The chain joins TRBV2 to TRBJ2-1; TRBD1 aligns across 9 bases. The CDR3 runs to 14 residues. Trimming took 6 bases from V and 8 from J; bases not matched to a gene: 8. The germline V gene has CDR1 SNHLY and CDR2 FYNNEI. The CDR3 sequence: CASSSPGQGDEQFF. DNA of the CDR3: TGTGCCAGCAGCTCTCCGGGACAGGGAGATGAGCAGTTCTTC.

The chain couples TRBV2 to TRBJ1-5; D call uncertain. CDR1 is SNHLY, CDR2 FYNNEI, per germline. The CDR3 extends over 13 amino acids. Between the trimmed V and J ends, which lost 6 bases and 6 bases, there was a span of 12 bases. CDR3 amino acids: CASSLGGSQPQHF. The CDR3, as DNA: TGTGCCAGCAGCTTAGGAGGGAGTCAGCCCCAGCATTTT. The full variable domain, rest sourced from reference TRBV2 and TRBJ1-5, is EPEVTQTPSHQVTQMGQEVILRCVPISNHLYFYWYRQILGQKVEFLVSFYNNEISEKSEIFDDQFSVERPDGSNFTLKIRSTKLEDSAMYFCASSLGGSQPQHFGDGTRLSIL.

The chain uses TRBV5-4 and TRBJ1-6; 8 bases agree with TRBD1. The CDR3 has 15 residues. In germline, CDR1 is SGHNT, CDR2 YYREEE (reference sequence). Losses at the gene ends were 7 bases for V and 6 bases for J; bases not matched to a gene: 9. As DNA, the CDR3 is TGTGCCAGCGGAGGGACAGGAAGTTTTAATTCACCCCTCCACTTT. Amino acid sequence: CASGGTGSFNSPLHF.

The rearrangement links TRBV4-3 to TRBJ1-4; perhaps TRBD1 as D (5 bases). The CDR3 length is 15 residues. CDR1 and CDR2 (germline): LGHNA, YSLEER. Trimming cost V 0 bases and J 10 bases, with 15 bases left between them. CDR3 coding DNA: TGCGCCAGCAGCCAAGATAGGGGCGGTTCGGTAAAACTGTTTTTT. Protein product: CASSQDRGGSVKLFF.

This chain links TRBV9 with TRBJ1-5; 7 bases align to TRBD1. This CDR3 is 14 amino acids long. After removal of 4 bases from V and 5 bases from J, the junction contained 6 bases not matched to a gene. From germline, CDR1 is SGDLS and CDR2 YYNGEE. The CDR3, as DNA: TGTGCCAGCAGCAGGGGGCGAGGTGATCAGCCCCAGCATTTT. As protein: CASSRGRGDQPQHF.

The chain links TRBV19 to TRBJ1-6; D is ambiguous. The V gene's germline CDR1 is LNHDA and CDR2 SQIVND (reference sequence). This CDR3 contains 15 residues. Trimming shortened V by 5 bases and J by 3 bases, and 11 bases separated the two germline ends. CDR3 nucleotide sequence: TGTGCCAGTAGTTTTTCGACGGGCTATAATTCACCCCTCCACTTT. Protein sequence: CASSFSTGYNSPLHF.

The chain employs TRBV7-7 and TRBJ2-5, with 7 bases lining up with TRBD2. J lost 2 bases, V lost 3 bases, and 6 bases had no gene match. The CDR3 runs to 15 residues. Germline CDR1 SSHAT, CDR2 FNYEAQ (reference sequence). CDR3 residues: CASSLGLAVQETQYF. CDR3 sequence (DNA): TGTGCCAGCAGCTTGGGTCTAGCGGTACAAGAGACCCAGTACTTC.

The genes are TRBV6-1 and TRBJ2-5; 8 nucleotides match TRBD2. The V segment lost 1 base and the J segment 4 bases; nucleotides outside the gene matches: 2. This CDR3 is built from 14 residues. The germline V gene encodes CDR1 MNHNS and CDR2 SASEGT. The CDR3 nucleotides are TGTGCCAGCAGTGAAGATCGGGGGGGAGAGACCCAGTACTTC. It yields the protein CASSEDRGGETQYF.

The CDR3 coding sequence is TGTGCCAGCAGCCTGCTTGGCGGAACCTACGAGCAGTACTTC. This codes for CASSLLGGTYEQYF. The chain combines TRBV11-3 with TRBJ2-7, with D unresolved. CDR1 is SGHNT, CDR2 YENEEA, per germline. The CDR3 has 14 residues. V was cut by 5 bases and J by 2 bases, with 13 bases left in between.